The 6 T cell receptor beta chains below all came from one sample that was sequenced in a study of shared clonotypes between healthy human individuals. Sequenced by immunoSEQ multiplex PCR; TCRdb stores in-frame clones only, minus some. The table has a few hundred thousand clones, approximately 71% seen once; the top ten hold about 11%. Sequenced sample: PBMCs. These receptor sequences come from a woman aged 40 to 50 in good health. Some clones in this sample may be carry-over from other donors' samples.

The rearrangement uses TRBV2 and TRBJ1-3; the match to TRBD1 covers 7 bases. Germline V gene data show CDR1 as SNHLY and CDR2 as FYNNEI. The CDR3 runs 16 residues. Losses at the gene ends were 5 bases for V and 3 bases for J; bases not matched to a gene: 10. CDR3 in amino acids: CASSFRQGGDGNTIYF. The CDR3 coding sequence is TGTGCCAGCAGTTTCCGACAGGGAGGTGATGGAAACACCATATATTTT.

This clone has just a few counts. This chain connects TRBV7-2 to TRBJ1-2; a weak D match, TRBD1 (5 bases). Germline loops: CDR1 SGHTA, CDR2 FQGNSA. V lost 5 bases and J 3 bases, leaving 16 bases between the germline ends. The CDR3 is made up of 15 amino acids. The CDR3 bases are TGTGCCAGCAGCGGTCGGGGGGAAGGGGACTATGGCTACACCTTC. Translation gives CASSGRGEGDYGYTF.

The chain combines TRBV6-4 with TRBJ2-7; tentative D call: TRBD1 (5 bases). V gave up 3 bases and J gave up 1 base, with 22 bases separating them. In germline, CDR1 is MRHNA, CDR2 SNTAGT. This CDR3 contains 18 residues. The CDR3 protein is CASSDCVKTGSASYEQYF. For the CDR3, the DNA is TGTGCCAGCAGTGATTGTGTGAAAACAGGCAGCGCGTCCTACGAGCAGTACTTC.

The chain has TRBV13 and TRBJ2-7; 8 bases map to TRBD1. V lost 4 bases and J lost 0; bases outside the gene matches: 5. The CDR3 covers 15 residues. Germline CDR1 reads PRHDT; CDR2 reads FYEKMQ (reference sequence). The CDR3 nucleotides are TGTGCCAGCAGCTCCTACACAGGGGGCTCCTACGAGCAGTACTTC. Translated: CASSSYTGGSYEQYF.

Notes on this clone: A far larger clone differs by one base, so this is likely a read error. The chain uses TRBV30 and TRBJ1-2; tentatively, D is TRBD1 (6 bases). The CDR3 has 13 amino acids. Germline CDR1 is GTSNPN and CDR2 is SVGIG (reference sequence). The CDR3 sequence: CAWSVGQWEGCTF. For the CDR3, the DNA is TGTGCCTGGAGTGTAGGACAGTGGGAAGGCTGCACCTTC.

The J gene is TRBJ1-4, the V gene TRBV7-9; D call uncertain. The CDR3 sequence is 13 residues long. In germline, CDR1 is SEHNR, CDR2 FQNEAQ (reference sequence). With 3 bases removed from V and 9 bases from J, the gap between germline ends came to 11 bases. The CDR3 is CASSFGAAKKLFF. Here the CDR3 DNA reads TGTGCCAGCAGCTTCGGAGCGGCGAAAAAACTGTTTTTT.